The rows below give T cell receptor beta chains drawn from one sample of a study of blood T cell repertoires in COVID-19. Here immunoSEQ multiplex PCR was the method, and the copy in TCRdb shows in-frame clones only, minus some. The table shows 150,000 to 200,000 clones, with 70% to 85% occurring only once. Sequencing used peripheral blood. The receptors originated from a human donor in a cohort sampled during active COVID-19. The CDR3 runs from the conserved cysteine through the conserved F or W. The D gene is left open where the match is weak. A clone size is listed for some rows: how often the clone was seen (once, few, many), or a class if it is expanded.

>NA|TRBJ1-6|NA|TRBV18
CASSPREESPLHF
TGTGCCAGCTCCCCCCGTGAAGAGTCACCCCTCCACTTT
>TRBD2|TRBJ2-4|NA|TRBV5-5
CASRKGASGGLNIQYF
TGTGCCAGCAGGAAAGGGGCTAGCGGGGGTTTAAACATTCAGTACTTC
>NA|TRBJ1-2|NA|TRBV6-6
CASSTGGLPNYGYTF
TGTGCCAGCAGTACCGGGGGGCTCCCCAACTATGGCTACACCTTC
>NA|TRBJ1-1|few|TRBV15
CATSRGMNTEAFF
TGTGCCACCAGTAGGGGCATGAACACTGAAGCTTTCTTT
>TRBD2|TRBJ2-7|NA|TRBV5-1
CASSRQMGLAGGREQYF
TGCGCCAGCAGCCGGCAAATGGGACTAGCGGGGGGGCGTGAGCAGTACTTC
>NA|TRBJ1-2|NA|TRBV7-8
CASSLARNYGYTF
TGTGCCAGCAGCTTAGCCAGAAACTATGGCTACACCTTC
>NA|TRBJ1-6|NA|TRBV7-9
CASSLAPENSPLHF
TGTGCCAGCAGCTTAGCCCCGGAGAATTCACCCCTCCACTTT
>NA|TRBJ2-2|NA|TRBV27
CASSPYHSGELFF
TGTGCCAGCAGCCCTTATCATAGCGGGGAGCTGTTTTTT
>TRBD2|TRBJ2-5|NA|TRBV9
CASSAGLAGAQETQYF
TGTGCCAGCAGCGCCGGACTAGCGGGTGCTCAAGAGACCCAGTACTTC
>NA|TRBJ1-5|NA|TRBV5-8
CASSLVTGGNQPQHF
TGTGCCAGCAGCTTGGTAACAGGCGGCAATCAGCCCCAGCATTTT
>TRBD1|TRBJ1-6|few|TRBV6-5
CASRPRTGENSPLHF
TGTGCCAGCAGACCCCGGACAGGCGAGAATTCACCCCTCCACTTT
>NA|TRBJ2-7|NA|TRBV11-2
CASSLGSYEQYF
TGTGCCAGCAGCTTAGGCAGTTACGAGCAGTACTTC
>NA|TRBJ2-7|NA|TRBV27
CASSLRETYEQYF
TGTGCCAGCAGTTTGAGGGAGACCTACGAGCAGTACTTC
>NA|TRBJ1-5|NA|TRBV6-5
CASRRPGDNQPQHF
TGTGCCAGCAGGCGGCCAGGGGACAATCAGCCCCAGCATTTT
>NA|TRBJ2-7|NA|TRBV18
CASSMDPGGSYEQYF
TGTGCCAGCTCGATGGACCCCGGAGGCTCCTACGAGCAGTACTTC
>NA|TRBJ1-2|NA|TRBV6-5
CASSYSRQGYGYTF
TGTGCCAGCAGTTACTCAAGGCAGGGCTATGGCTACACCTTC
>TRBD1|TRBJ1-4|NA|TRBV5-1
CASSLEGAGNEKLFF
TGCGCCAGCAGCTTGGAGGGGGCCGGTAATGAAAAACTGTTTTTT
>TRBD1|TRBJ1-5|NA|TRBV6-5
CASGDRGRSDQPQHF
TGTGCCAGCGGGGACAGGGGGAGGTCAGATCAGCCCCAGCATTTT
>TRBD1|TRBJ1-1|NA|TRBV5-1
CASSGDRGMNTEAFF
TGCGCCAGCAGCGGTGACAGGGGAATGAACACTGAAGCTTTCTTT
>NA|TRBJ2-7|few|TRBV5-1
CASSLTGDLVYEQYF
TGCGCCAGCAGCCTCACGGGGGACCTCGTCTACGAGCAGTACTTC
>TRBD1|TRBJ1-1|NA|TRBV5-1
CASSTGQKGTEAFF
TGCGCCAGCAGCACGGGACAGAAGGGCACTGAAGCTTTCTTT
>NA|TRBJ2-7|NA|TRBV6-6
CASSYRGLEQYF
TGTGCCAGCAGTTACAGGGGTCTTGAGCAGTACTTC
>TRBD1|TRBJ1-5|few|TRBV7-9
CASSDGTDNQPQHF
TGTGCCAGCAGCGACGGGACAGACAATCAGCCCCAGCATTTT
>TRBD1|TRBJ1-6|NA|TRBV11-1
CASSNRTGVSPLHF
TGTGCCAGCAGTAATCGGACAGGGGTCTCACCCCTCCACTTT
>NA|TRBJ1-1|NA|TRBV6-5
CASSYGTAAEAFF
TGTGCCAGCAGTTACGGTACAGCAGCTGAAGCTTTCTTT
>NA|TRBJ1-1|NA|TRBV6-5
CASTPHRATEAFF
TGTGCCAGCACCCCTCACAGGGCCACTGAAGCTTTCTTT
>NA|TRBJ2-7|NA|TRBV2
CASSEWQGSSYEQYF
TGTGCCAGCAGTGAATGGCAGGGGAGCTCCTACGAGCAGTACTTC
>TRBD1|TRBJ2-6|NA|TRBV15
CATSRDLGGQGPPGANVLTF
TGTGCCACCAGCAGAGATCTTGGGGGACAGGGGCCCCCCGGGGCCAACGTCCTGACTTTC
>NA|TRBJ2-7|NA|TRBV12-3/TRBV12-4
CASSSLGDYEQYF
TGTGCCAGCAGCTCGTTAGGGGACTACGAGCAGTACTTC
>NA|TRBJ2-7|NA|TRBV7-9
CASSPGAGLKLSYEQYF
TGTGCCAGCAGCCCAGGGGCAGGCCTCAAATTAAGCTACGAGCAGTACTTC
>NA|TRBJ1-3|NA|TRBV3-1/TRBV3-2
CASSQEPNTTYF
TGTGCCAGCAGCCAAGAACCGAACACCACATATTTT
>NA|TRBJ2-7|NA|TRBV14
CASSPKSQSYEQYF
TGTGCCAGCAGCCCCAAGTCACAGTCCTACGAGCAGTACTTC
>TRBD1|TRBJ2-2|NA|TRBV3-1/TRBV3-2
CASSPGTGWAGELFF
TGTGCCAGCAGTCCCGGGACAGGGTGGGCCGGGGAGCTGTTTTTT
>TRBD1|TRBJ1-2|NA|TRBV5-1
CASSLAGTGSYGYTF
TGCGCCAGCAGCTTGGCTGGGACAGGGAGCTATGGCTACACCTTC
>NA|TRBJ2-3|NA|TRBV9
CASSVDPSGGTQYF
TGTGCCAGCAGCGTCGACCCCTCAGGAGGTACGCAGTATTTT
>NA|TRBJ1-3|few|TRBV9
CASSVDGGGNTIYF
TGTGCCAGCAGCGTAGATGGAGGTGGAAACACCATATATTTT
>NA|TRBJ2-7|few|TRBV4-1
CASSQDQGADYEQYF
TGCGCCAGCAGCCAAGATCAGGGCGCAGACTACGAGCAGTACTTC
>TRBD1|TRBJ1-3|NA|TRBV9
CASSGNYRGERNTIYF
TGTGCCAGCAGCGGAAACTACAGGGGCGAAAGGAACACCATATATTTT
>NA|TRBJ1-5|once|TRBV3-1/TRBV3-2
CASSLGVRDQPQHF
TGTGCCAGCAGCCTTGGGGTCAGGGATCAGCCCCAGCATTTT
>TRBD1|TRBJ1-2|NA|TRBV30
CAWSRTAGQGGYTF
TGTGCCTGGAGTCGGACCGCGGGACAGGGTGGCTACACCTTC
>NA|TRBJ1-6|NA|TRBV6-5
CASSRKTDSPLHF
TGTGCCAGCAGCCGCAAAACAGATTCACCCCTCCACTTT
>NA|TRBJ2-7|few|TRBV10-2
CASSAAGTFSPYEQYF
TGCGCCAGCAGTGCCGCCGGGACTTTCTCCCCGTACGAGCAGTACTTC
>NA|TRBJ2-7|NA|TRBV5-1
CASSLGAALAYEQYF
TGCGCCAGCAGCTTAGGGGCCGCCCTAGCCTACGAGCAGTACTTC
>NA|TRBJ1-2|NA|TRBV3-1/TRBV3-2
CASSQDPGNYGYTF
TGTGCCAGCAGCCAAGATCCAGGGAACTATGGCTACACCTTC